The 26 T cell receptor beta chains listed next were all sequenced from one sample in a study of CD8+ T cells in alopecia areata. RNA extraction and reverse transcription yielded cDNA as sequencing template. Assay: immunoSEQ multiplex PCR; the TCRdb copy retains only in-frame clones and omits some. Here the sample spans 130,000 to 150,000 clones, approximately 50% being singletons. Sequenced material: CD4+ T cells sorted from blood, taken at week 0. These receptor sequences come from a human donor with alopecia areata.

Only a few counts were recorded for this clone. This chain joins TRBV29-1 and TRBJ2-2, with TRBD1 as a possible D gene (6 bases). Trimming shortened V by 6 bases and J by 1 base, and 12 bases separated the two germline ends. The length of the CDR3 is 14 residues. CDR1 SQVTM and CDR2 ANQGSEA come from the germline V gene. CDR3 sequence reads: CSVGETGNTGELFF. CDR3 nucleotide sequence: TGCAGCGTAGGGGAGACAGGGAACACCGGGGAGCTGTTTTTT.

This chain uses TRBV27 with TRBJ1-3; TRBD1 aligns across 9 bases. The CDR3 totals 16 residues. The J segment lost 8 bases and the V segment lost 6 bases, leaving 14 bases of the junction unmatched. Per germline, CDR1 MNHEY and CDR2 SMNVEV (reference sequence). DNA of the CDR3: TGTGCCAGCAGCCGTCTCAATACAGGGGGCATAGACACCATATATTTT. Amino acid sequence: CASSRLNTGGIDTIYF.

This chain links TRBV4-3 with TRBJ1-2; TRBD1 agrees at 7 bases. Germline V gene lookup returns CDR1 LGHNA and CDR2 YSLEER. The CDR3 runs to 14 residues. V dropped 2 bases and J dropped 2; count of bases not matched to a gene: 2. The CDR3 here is CASSQKTGNYGYTF. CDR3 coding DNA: TGCGCCAGCAGCCAAAAGACAGGGAACTATGGCTACACCTTC.

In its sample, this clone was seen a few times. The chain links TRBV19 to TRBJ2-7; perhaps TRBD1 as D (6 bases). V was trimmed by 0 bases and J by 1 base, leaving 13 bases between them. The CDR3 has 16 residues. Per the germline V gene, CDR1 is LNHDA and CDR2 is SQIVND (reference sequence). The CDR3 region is CASSIDRGQRSYEQYF. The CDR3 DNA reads TGTGCCAGTAGTATAGACCGCGGACAGCGGTCCTACGAGCAGTACTTC.

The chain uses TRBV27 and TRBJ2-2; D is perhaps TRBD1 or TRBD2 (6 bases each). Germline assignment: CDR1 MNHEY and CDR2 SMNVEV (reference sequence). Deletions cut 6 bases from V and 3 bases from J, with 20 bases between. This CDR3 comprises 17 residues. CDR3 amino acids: CASSRKMGGSDTGELFF. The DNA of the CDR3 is TGTGCCAGCAGCCGCAAGATGGGGGGCTCGGACACCGGGGAGCTGTTTTTT.

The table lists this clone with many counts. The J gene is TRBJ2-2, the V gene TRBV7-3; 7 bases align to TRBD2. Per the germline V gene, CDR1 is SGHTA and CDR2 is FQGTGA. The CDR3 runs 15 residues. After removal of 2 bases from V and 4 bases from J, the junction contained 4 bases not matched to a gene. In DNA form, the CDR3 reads TGTGCCAGCAGCTTAGGCGGGAGAGTCACCGGGGAGCTGTTTTTT. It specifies CASSLGGRVTGELFF.

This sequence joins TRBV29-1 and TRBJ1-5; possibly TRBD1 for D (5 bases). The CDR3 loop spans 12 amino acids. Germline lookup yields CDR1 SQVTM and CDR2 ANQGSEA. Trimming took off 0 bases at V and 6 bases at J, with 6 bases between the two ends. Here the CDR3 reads CSVEDGGQPQHF. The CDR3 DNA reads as TGCAGCGTTGAAGATGGGGGTCAGCCCCAGCATTTT.

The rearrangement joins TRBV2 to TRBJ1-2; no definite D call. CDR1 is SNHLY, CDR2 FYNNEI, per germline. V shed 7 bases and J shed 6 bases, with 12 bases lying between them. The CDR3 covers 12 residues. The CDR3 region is CASIRRTDGYTF. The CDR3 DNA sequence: TGTGCCAGCATCAGGAGAACGGATGGCTACACCTTC.

CDR3: CSVESGSSTDTQYF. CDR3 nucleotides: TGCAGCGTTGAAAGCGGATCTAGCACAGATACGCAGTATTTT. The genes are TRBV29-1 and TRBJ2-3; possible D gene TRBD2, 5 bases. Germline CDR1 and CDR2: SQVTM and ANQGSEA. The germline V and J ends were trimmed by 2 bases and 0 bases, with 9 bases remaining between them. This CDR3 comprises 14 residues.

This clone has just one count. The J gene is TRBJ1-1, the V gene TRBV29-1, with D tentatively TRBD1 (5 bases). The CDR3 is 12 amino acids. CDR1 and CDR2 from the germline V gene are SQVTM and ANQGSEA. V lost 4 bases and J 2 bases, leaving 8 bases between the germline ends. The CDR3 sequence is CSVGTPNTEAFF. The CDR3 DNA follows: TGCAGCGTTGGGACACCAAACACTGAAGCTTTCTTT.

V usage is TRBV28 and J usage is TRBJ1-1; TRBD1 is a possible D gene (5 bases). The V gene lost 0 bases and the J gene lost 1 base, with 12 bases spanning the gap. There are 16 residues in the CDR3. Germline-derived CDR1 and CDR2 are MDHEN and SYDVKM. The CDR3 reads CASSLWTAGQNTEAFF. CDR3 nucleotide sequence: TGTGCCAGCAGTTTATGGACGGCAGGGCAGAACACTGAAGCTTTCTTT.

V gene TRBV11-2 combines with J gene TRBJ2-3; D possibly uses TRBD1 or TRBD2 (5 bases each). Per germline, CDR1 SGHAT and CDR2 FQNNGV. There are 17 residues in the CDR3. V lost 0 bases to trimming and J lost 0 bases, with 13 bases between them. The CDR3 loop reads CASSLDSGGTSTDTQYF. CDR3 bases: TGTGCCAGCAGCTTAGATAGTGGGGGTACTAGCACAGATACGCAGTATTTT.

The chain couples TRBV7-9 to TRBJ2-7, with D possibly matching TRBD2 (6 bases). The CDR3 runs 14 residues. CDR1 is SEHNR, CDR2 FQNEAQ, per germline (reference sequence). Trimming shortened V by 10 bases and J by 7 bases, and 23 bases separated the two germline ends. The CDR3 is CATAQLTSPGEQYF. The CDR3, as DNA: TGTGCCACCGCTCAACTGACTAGTCCCGGGGAGCAGTACTTC. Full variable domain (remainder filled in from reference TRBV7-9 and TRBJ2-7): DTGVSQNPRHKITKRGQNVTFRCDPISEHNRLYWYRQTLGQGPEFLTYFQNEAQLEKSRLLSDRFSAERPKGSFSTLEIQRTEQGDSAMYLCATAQLTSPGEQYFGPGTRLTVT.

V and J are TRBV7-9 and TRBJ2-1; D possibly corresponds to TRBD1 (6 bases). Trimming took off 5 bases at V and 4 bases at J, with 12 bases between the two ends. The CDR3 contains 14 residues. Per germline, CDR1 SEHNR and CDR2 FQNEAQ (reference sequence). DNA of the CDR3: TGTGCCAGCAGCCGGGACATTTCGTACAATGAGCAGTTCTTC. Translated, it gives CASSRDISYNEQFF.

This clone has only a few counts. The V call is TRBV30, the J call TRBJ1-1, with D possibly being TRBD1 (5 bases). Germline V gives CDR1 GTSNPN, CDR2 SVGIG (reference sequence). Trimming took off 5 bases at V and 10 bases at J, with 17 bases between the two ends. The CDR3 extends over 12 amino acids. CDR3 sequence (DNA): TGTGCCTGGTCCCGAGACAGTTTTGGAGCTTTCTTT. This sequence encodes CAWSRDSFGAFF.

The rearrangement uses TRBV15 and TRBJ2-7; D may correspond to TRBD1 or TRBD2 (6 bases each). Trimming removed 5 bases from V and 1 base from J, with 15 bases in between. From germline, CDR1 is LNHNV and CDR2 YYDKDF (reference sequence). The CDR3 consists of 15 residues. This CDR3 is CATSRNQGGSYEQYF. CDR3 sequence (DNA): TGTGCCACCAGCCGAAACCAAGGGGGGTCCTACGAGCAGTACTTC.

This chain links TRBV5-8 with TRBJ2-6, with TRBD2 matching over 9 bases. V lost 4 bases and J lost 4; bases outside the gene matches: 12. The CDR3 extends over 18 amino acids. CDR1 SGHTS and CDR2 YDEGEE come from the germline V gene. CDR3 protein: CASSLLAGRAGGANVLTF. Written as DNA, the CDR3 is TGTGCCAGCAGCCTCCTAGCGGGGAGGGCTGGAGGGGCCAACGTCCTGACTTTC.

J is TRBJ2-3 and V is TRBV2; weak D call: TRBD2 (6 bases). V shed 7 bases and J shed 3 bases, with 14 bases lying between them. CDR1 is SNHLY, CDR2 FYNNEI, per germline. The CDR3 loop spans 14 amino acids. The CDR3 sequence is CASIRGGGTDTQYF. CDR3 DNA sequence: TGTGCCAGCATAAGGGGAGGCGGAACAGATACGCAGTATTTT.

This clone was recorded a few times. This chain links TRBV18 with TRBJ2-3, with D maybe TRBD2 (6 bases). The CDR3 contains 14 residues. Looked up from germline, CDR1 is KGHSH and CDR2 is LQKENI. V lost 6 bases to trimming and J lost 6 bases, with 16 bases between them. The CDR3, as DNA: TGTGCCAGCTCCCGGGACTCAGCCACCGATACGCAGTATTTT. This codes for CASSRDSATDTQYF.

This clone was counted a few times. The CDR3 loop is CASSIDWGEQFF. CDR3 in DNA: TGTGCCAGTAGTATCGACTGGGGTGAGCAGTTCTTC. This rearrangement joins TRBV19 to TRBJ2-1; D is unclear. CDR1 LNHDA and CDR2 SQIVND come from the germline V gene (reference sequence). Deletions cut 3 bases from V and 9 bases from J, with 9 bases between. The CDR3 extends over 12 amino acids.

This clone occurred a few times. The CDR3 is CAIKGVHWVGELFF. CDR3 DNA sequence: TGTGCCATCAAGGGGGTCCACTGGGTCGGGGAGCTGTTTTTT. This chain connects TRBV6-6 to TRBJ2-2; possibly TRBD1 for D (6 bases). V was cut by 10 bases and J by 7 bases, with 19 bases left in between. The CDR3 totals 14 residues. Germline CDR1 MNHNY, CDR2 SVGAGI (reference sequence).

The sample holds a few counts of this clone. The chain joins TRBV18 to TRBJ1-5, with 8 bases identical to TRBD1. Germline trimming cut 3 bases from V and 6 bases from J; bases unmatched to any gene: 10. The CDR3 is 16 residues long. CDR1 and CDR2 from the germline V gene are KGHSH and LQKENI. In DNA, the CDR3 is TGTGCCAGCTCACCCCCTCTCGACAGGGGCCTTCAGCCCCAGCATTTT. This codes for CASSPPLDRGLQPQHF.

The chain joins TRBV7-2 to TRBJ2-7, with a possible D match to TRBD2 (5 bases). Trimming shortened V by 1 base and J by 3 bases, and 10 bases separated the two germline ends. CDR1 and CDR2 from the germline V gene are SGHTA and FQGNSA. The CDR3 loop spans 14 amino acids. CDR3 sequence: CASSLGLANYEQYF. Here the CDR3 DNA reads TGTGCCAGCAGCTTAGGCCTAGCTAACTACGAGCAGTACTTC.

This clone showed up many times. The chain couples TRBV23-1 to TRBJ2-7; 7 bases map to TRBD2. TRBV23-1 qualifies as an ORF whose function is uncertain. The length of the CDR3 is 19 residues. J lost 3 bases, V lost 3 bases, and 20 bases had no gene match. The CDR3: CASSHPLGLPFGPVYEQYF. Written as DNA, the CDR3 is TGCGCCAGCAGTCACCCACTGGGACTACCCTTTGGCCCCGTCTACGAGCAGTACTTC.

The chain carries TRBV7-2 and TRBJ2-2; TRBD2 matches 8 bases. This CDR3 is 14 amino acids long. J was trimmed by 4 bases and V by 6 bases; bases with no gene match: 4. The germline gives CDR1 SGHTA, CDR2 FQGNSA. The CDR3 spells CASRGLAVTGELFF. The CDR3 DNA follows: TGTGCCAGCAGAGGACTAGCAGTCACCGGGGAGCTGTTTTTT.

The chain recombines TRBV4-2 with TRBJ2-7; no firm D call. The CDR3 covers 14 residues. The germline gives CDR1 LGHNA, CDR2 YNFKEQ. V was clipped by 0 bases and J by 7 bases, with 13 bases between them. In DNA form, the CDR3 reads TGTGCCAGCAGCCAAGATCGGAGAGAGAGGGAGCAGTACTTC. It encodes CASSQDRREREQYF.